This T cell receptor beta chain was captured by sequencing in a study of blood T cell repertoires in COVID-19. Whole-study context: PBMCs, B-cell-depleted T cells, or T cells were the source of the cDNA or gDNA that made up the material.

CDR3 length equals 15 residues. Germline V gene sequence: CDR1 SGDLS, CDR2 YYNGEE. Trimming pared 0 bases from V and 0 bases from J, leaving 7 bases between. This clone was seen once. Per the study methods: Amplified reference gene primers provided the basis for estimating nucleated cell counts. Produced via immunoSEQ multiplex PCR; TCRdb's table is partial and in-frame only. The DNA was the basis for D and trimming; V, J and clone size are from that table. The repertoire holds roughly 170,000 clones, with 88% as singletons. Input material: peripheral blood. The receptor comes from a man in his sixties with acute or convalescent COVID-19. The J gene is TRBJ1-3, the V gene TRBV9; D gene uncertain. The CDR3 spells CASSVAADSGNTIYF. The CDR3 DNA reads TGTGCCAGCAGCGTAGCGGCGGACTCTGGAAACACCATATATTTT.